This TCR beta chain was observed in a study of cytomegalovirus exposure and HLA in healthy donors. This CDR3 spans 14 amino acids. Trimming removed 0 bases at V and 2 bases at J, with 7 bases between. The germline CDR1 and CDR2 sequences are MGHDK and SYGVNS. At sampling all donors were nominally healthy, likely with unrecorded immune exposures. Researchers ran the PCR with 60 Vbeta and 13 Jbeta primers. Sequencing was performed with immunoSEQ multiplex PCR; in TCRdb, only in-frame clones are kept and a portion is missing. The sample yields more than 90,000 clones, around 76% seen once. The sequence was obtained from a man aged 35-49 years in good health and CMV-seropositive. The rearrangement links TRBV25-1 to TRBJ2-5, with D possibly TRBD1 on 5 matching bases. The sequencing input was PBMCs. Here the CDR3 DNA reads TGTGCCAGCAGTGAATACAACAGGCAAGAGACCCAGTACTTC. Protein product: CASSEYNRQETQYF.